This T cell receptor beta chain was obtained from a study of T cells in Graves' hyperthyroidism and ophthalmopathy. The wider study: It was at initial diagnosis, before any treatment, that peripheral blood was collected. Points from the study as a whole: Among thyroid clonotypes expanded above 0.001, most also appeared in blood.

This clonotype was found many times. Antigen specificity is unknown. From germline, CDR1 is SGHVS and CDR2 FQNEAQ. This CDR3 comprises 14 residues. V shed 3 bases and J shed 0 bases, with 6 bases lying between them. Individuals with ophthalmopathy presented a Clinical Activity Score of at least 3, a NOSPECS grade of at least 4 and a duration under 3 months. It was RNA transcripts that yielded the amplified TCR beta CDR3 regions. The HTBI primer set drove a first-round RT-PCR of the TCR CDR3. TCRdb passed the multiplex PCR reads through MiXCR, listing each CDR3 protein once. The sample has around 520,000 distinct CDR3 sequences, roughly 24% seen once.

The chain couples TRBV7-8 to TRBJ1-5, with D unresolved. The clonotype originates from a young woman with Graves' ophthalmopathy. The sample comprised blood. The CDR3 DNA reads as TGTGCCAGCAGCTTGGAGGTTAGCAATCAGCCCCAGCATTTT. This sequence encodes CASSLEVSNQPQHF.